The T cell receptor beta chain described here comes from a study of cytomegalovirus exposure and HLA in healthy donors. In the study overall: One earlier analysis, a look at approximately 190 million T cells, found roughly 110 million unique TCR beta sequences.

Comments on this clone: Its antigen is currently unknown.

Study-wide results and limits: Most CMV-associated TCR beta chains appeared HLA-restricted in a later analysis. In an earlier analysis, most TCR beta V segments were productive about 87% or about 30% of the time. Reportedly, diagnosis of cytomegalovirus status by the classifier showed high specificity and sensitivity.

Trimming took 0 bases from V and 2 from J; bases not matched to a gene: 11. This CDR3 comprises 18 residues. CDR1 and CDR2 (germline): SGHVS, FNYEAQ. Primers for the PCR totalled 60 Vbeta and 13 Jbeta. This table comes from immunoSEQ multiplex PCR, and its TCRdb copy is limited to in-frame clones, with some not included. The sample has 100,000 to 150,000 clones; around 76% are singletons. Specimen: PBMCs. The rearrangement links TRBV7-6 to TRBJ2-7; TRBD2 matches at 9 bases. The receptor was isolated from a male donor in good health and CMV-seronegative. The CDR3 region is CASSLAYGGGAQPYEQYF. The CDR3 region has the DNA TGTGCCAGCAGCTTAGCGTACGGCGGGGGGGCCCAACCCTACGAGCAGTACTTC.